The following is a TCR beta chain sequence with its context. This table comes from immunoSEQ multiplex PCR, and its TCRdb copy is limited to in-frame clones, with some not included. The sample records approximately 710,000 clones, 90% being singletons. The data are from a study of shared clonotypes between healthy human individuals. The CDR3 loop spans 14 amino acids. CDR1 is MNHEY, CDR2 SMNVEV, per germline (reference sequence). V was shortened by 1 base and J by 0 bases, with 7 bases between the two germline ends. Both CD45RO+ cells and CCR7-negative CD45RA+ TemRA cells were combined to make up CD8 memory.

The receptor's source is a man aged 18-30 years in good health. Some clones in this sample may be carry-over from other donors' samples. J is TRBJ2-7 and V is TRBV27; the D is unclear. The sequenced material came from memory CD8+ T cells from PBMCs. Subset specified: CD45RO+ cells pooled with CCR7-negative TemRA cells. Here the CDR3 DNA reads TGTGCCAGCAGTTTATTGGAGCGCTCCTACGAGCAGTACTTC. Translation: CASSLLERSYEQYF.